Here is one T cell receptor (beta chain) with its context. Antigen specificity is unknown. V dropped 3 bases and J dropped 4; count of bases not matched to a gene: 3. The CDR3 runs 14 residues. The germline gives CDR1 MNHNS, CDR2 SASEGT. The sample belongs to a study of T cell responses to AZD1222 COVID-19 vaccine. Study-wide results and limits: White British donors predominated, females outnumbered males, and clonal diversity was possibly underestimated. Vaccine-related CD4 TCRs covered spike, predominating at 160-218 and 743-854.

Assay: immunoSEQ multiplex PCR; the TCRdb copy retains only in-frame clones and omits some. This table has fewer than 85,000 clones, about 90% appearing once. Sample: peripheral blood, taken on day 0 of MenACWY control vaccination. The TCR sequence derives from an adult in good health. The J gene is TRBJ2-3, the V gene TRBV6-1; 8 bases align to TRBD2. CDR3 residues: CASSDGAGADTQYF. CDR3 DNA: TGTGCCAGCAGTGACGGAGCGGGGGCAGATACGCAGTATTTT.